This TCR beta chain comes out of a study of blood T cells in healthy people across ages. A sample-barcoded 5' primer and a J-beta primer mix were used in a second PCR of roughly 7 to 11 cycles. One entry per CDR3 protein, called by TCRdb with MiXCR from the 5' RACE reads. The sample has about 640,000 distinct CDR3 sequences; 25% to 30% are singletons. V shed 5 bases, J shed 7 bases, and the junction held 11 bases outside the gene matches. This CDR3 spans 15 amino acids. Germline V gene sequence: CDR1 SEHNR, CDR2 FQNEAQ (reference sequence). Ten or more counts support this clonotype. Sequencing used blood. The sequence came from a woman older than 75 in good health. V usage is TRBV7-9 and J usage is TRBJ2-1; 7 bases are shared with TRBD1. CDR3 region: CASSLLLGQTNEQFF. CDR3 in DNA: TGTGCCAGCAGCCTCCTTTTGGGACAGACGAATGAGCAGTTCTTC.